In its sample, the clone carrying this TCR beta chain was seen many times. The CDR3 runs to 15 residues. After removal of 4 bases from V and 4 bases from J, the junction contained 7 bases not matched to a gene. In germline, CDR1 is SGHKS, CDR2 YYEKEE (reference sequence). These data belong to a study of T-cell reconstitution after alpha-beta-depleted transplantation in children. The library targeted TCRbeta and was prepared with unique molecular identifiers. TCRdb ran MiXCR on the PCR reads and lists one entry per CDR3 protein. The sample lists fewer than 550,000 distinct CDR3 sequences; about 11% were seen once.

The TCR originated in a human donor who donated a stem cell graft to a child with acute myeloid leukemia. The sample in question was PBMCs from the stem cell graft donor, obtained from the stem cell graft. The chain couples TRBV5-5 to TRBJ1-5; the match to TRBD1 covers 8 bases. The CDR3 DNA is TGTGCCAGCAGCGTAACGGGACAGGTTAATCAGCCCCAGCATTTT. This encodes CASSVTGQVNQPQHF.